The 15 T cell receptor beta chains below were found in one sample sequenced in a study of blood T cell repertoires in COVID-19. TCRdb keeps only in-frame clones here, not all; method: immunoSEQ multiplex PCR. The data hold a few hundred thousand clones, with nearly 90% observed a single time. Sequenced material: PBMCs or T cells enriched from blood (not recorded which). The source is a woman aged 18-29 years with acute COVID-19.

A word on this clone: Other DNA sequences in this sample translate to the same CDR3. The rearrangement uses TRBV19 and TRBJ1-2; 8 nucleotides match TRBD1. The CDR3 spans 13 residues. Trimming removed 5 bases from V and 5 bases from J; junction bases left unmatched: 4. Germline assignment: CDR1 LNHDA and CDR2 SQIVND (reference sequence). Written as DNA, the CDR3 is TGTGCCAGTAGTCCCGACAGGGGTTATGGCTACACCTTC. Translation gives CASSPDRGYGYTF.

This chain links TRBV6-4 with TRBJ2-2; 9 positions match TRBD1. This CDR3 comprises 16 residues. Per germline, CDR1 MRHNA and CDR2 SNTAGT. With V trimmed by 3 bases and J by 2 bases, 4 bases remained unmatched. The CDR3 bases are TGTGCCAGCAGTGAAGGGACAGGGCTTAACACCGGGGAGCTGTTTTTT. Amino acids: CASSEGTGLNTGELFF.

The chain combines TRBV19 with TRBJ2-7; 9 nucleotides align to TRBD2. CDR3 length: 15 residues. Looked up from germline, CDR1 is LNHDA and CDR2 is SQIVND (reference sequence). The junction had 4 bases not matched to a gene; V was cut back by 2 bases and J by 2 bases. CDR3 amino acids: CASSIIAGAPYEQYF. CDR3 nucleotide sequence: TGTGCCAGTAGTATAATAGCGGGGGCCCCCTACGAGCAGTACTTC.

In this sample, this clone turned up once. The CDR3 DNA reads as TGTGCCAGCTCACCAGGACAGGGGGTGAACGAGCAGTACTTC. Translation gives CASSPGQGVNEQYF. The V gene is TRBV18, the J gene TRBJ2-7; 10 bases fit TRBD1. V lost 2 bases, J lost 5 bases, and 3 bases stayed unmatched. CDR1 is KGHSH, CDR2 LQKENI, per germline. The CDR3 has 14 amino acids.

The V and J genes are TRBV7-9 and TRBJ2-7; D perhaps matches TRBD2 (5 bases). Germline CDR1 SEHNR, CDR2 FQNEAQ (reference sequence). The CDR3 extends over 13 amino acids. V was trimmed by 6 bases and J by 2 bases, leaving 11 bases between them. CDR3 in DNA: TGTGCCAGCAGGTCGGGGTCGACCTACGAGCAGTACTTC. It is translated as CASRSGSTYEQYF.

The chain uses TRBV7-2 and TRBJ2-7; D might be TRBD2 (5 bases). The CDR3 is 14 amino acids. Germline loops: CDR1 SGHTA, CDR2 FQGNSA. Trimming took off 0 bases at V and 3 bases at J, with 9 bases between the two ends. DNA for the CDR3: TGTGCCAGCAGCTTAGCTCTAGCTGACTACGAGCAGTACTTC. Translated, it gives CASSLALADYEQYF.

This clone was observed a single time. The chain couples TRBV19 to TRBJ1-4; TRBD1 might be the D (5 bases). There are 17 residues in the CDR3. From germline, CDR1 is LNHDA and CDR2 SQIVND (reference sequence). V lost 2 bases and J lost 5, with 18 bases in between. CDR3 amino acids: CASSIRGVGPKNEKLFF. DNA of the CDR3: TGTGCCAGTAGTATACGGGGGGTGGGACCGAAAAATGAAAAACTGTTTTTT.

J is TRBJ2-2 and V is TRBV27; 10 bases map to TRBD2. The CDR3 is 18 amino acids. V shed 2 bases, J shed 4 bases, and the junction held 10 bases outside the gene matches. In germline, CDR1 is MNHEY, CDR2 SMNVEV (reference sequence). Written as DNA, the CDR3 is TGTGCCAGCAGTTTAGGACTAGCGGACACTTTTATCACCGGGGAGCTGTTTTTT. Translation: CASSLGLADTFITGELFF.

CDR3 coding DNA: TGTGCCAGCAGCTCGGTCGTTAACACTGAAGCTTTCTTT. Its protein is CASSSVVNTEAFF. V gene TRBV7-9 combines with J gene TRBJ1-1; D remains ambiguous. Germline V gene sequence: CDR1 SEHNR, CDR2 FQNEAQ (reference sequence). Trimming stripped 4 bases from V and 2 bases from J, with 8 bases between. The CDR3 consists of 13 residues.

This sequence joins TRBV2 and TRBJ1-4, with D unclear. Germline CDR1 reads SNHLY; CDR2 reads FYNNEI. The V gene lost 4 bases and the J gene lost 4 bases, with 7 bases spanning the gap. This CDR3 is built from 13 residues. The CDR3 sequence: CASSVQINEKLFF. The CDR3 DNA is TGTGCCAGCAGTGTACAGATTAATGAAAAACTGTTTTTT.

The CDR3 DNA sequence: TGTGCCAGCAGCTCGGGACAGGGTCCCACCTATGGCTACACCTTC. This encodes CASSSGQGPTYGYTF. The V call is TRBV28, the J call TRBJ1-2; 9 nucleotides agree with TRBD1. This CDR3 has 15 amino acids. V lost 6 bases to trimming and J lost 4 bases; unmatched junction nucleotides: 9. Looked up from germline, CDR1 is MDHEN and CDR2 is SYDVKM.

The chain employs TRBV5-4 and TRBJ2-3; perhaps TRBD2 as D (5 bases). CDR3 size: 13 residues. Trimming shortened V by 6 bases and J by 1 base, and 9 bases separated the two germline ends. Germline V gene sequence: CDR1 SGHNT, CDR2 YYREEE (reference sequence). The CDR3 nucleotides read TGTGCCAGCATCCCCGGGGGCACAGATACGCAGTATTTT. It codes for CASIPGGTDTQYF.

Details on this clone: This sample also contains other DNA sequences that code for the same CDR3. The chain employs TRBV9 and TRBJ2-3, with 10 bases identical to TRBD2. Looked up from germline, CDR1 is SGDLS and CDR2 is YYNGEE. J was trimmed by 3 bases and V by 1 base; bases with no gene match: 2. This CDR3 has 15 residues. This chain's CDR3 is CASSVLAGVTDTQYF. The CDR3 nucleotides are TGTGCCAGCAGCGTACTAGCGGGAGTTACAGATACGCAGTATTTT.

J is TRBJ2-1 and V is TRBV18; a possible D gene is TRBD2 (6 bases). Germline-derived CDR1 and CDR2 are KGHSH and LQKENI. CDR3 size: 16 residues. Trimming pared 0 bases from V and 9 bases from J, leaving 18 bases between. For the CDR3, the DNA is TGTGCCAGCTCACCACCGGGGCGCGGGGTCGAGGGTGAGCAGTTCTTC. This sequence encodes CASSPPGRGVEGEQFF.

J is TRBJ1-1 and V is TRBV11-2, with 8 bases lining up with TRBD1. V shed 4 bases, J shed 3 bases, and the junction held 1 base outside the gene matches. The CDR3 length is 13 residues. Germline V gene sequence: CDR1 SGHAT, CDR2 FQNNGV. Written as DNA, the CDR3 is TGTGCCAGCAGCTCGGACAGGGACACTGAAGCTTTCTTT. Its protein is CASSSDRDTEAFF.